This T cell receptor (beta chain) was sequenced in a study of technical replicates of blood from a handful of donors (dated by TCRdb to about 2017). CDR1 and CDR2, looked up from the germline V gene, are MGHRA and YSYEKL. The cysteine opens and the phenylalanine closes a CDR3 of 16 amino acids. Only CDR3 DNA remains: 48 bases, in frame from the first base. Clipping removes 4 bases from V and 10 bases from J, with 12 as the unmatched junction base count. To note about this clone: The specificity of this receptor is unknown. Base qualities are not provided; no much larger clone lies one nucleotide away.

Libraries came from the immunoSEQ multiplex PCR assay. In TCRdb, the immuneACCESS table is reduced to in-frame sequences with V and J assigned. These tables do not hold every clone; where another copy was compared, an unresolved V gene accounts for under half, and the others remain unexplained. For this sample there are more than 10,000 clones; about 86% appear just once. Clones ranked in the top ten supply roughly 10% of the sample. The V gene is TRBV4-1 and the J gene is TRBJ2-1, with 11 bases in between that match TRBD2. The sequence was collected from a human donor in good health. Sequencing was performed on PBMCs. Here the CDR3 is given as CASSLEDSGRAGEQFF. The sequenced DNA: TGCGCCAGCAGCCTAGAAGATAGCGGGAGGGCCGGGGAGCAGTTCTTC.